This TCR beta chain was sequenced during a study of cytomegalovirus exposure and HLA in healthy donors. Study conclusions and caveats: The study flagged roughly 150 TCR beta chains as cytomegalovirus-associated. CMV serostatus alone was available as immune exposure information. An Asian-associated ancestry cluster reportedly showed fewer N-insertions than the roughly 670-donor mean in a later analysis.

This clone appeared a few times. Its antigen is not identified. Germline V lookup: CDR1 SGHAT, CDR2 FQNNGV. This CDR3 has 15 amino acids. Trimming took off 5 bases at V and 1 base at J, with 14 bases between the two ends. Primers for the PCR totalled 60 Vbeta and 13 Jbeta. Assay: immunoSEQ multiplex PCR; the TCRdb copy retains only in-frame clones and omits some. The sample holds about 200,000 clones, roughly 85% seen once. The chain uses TRBV11-2 and TRBJ1-2; unclear D gene. Sequencing was done on a sample of PBMCs. The origin of this receptor is a woman aged 30 to 39 in good health and CMV-seropositive. The DNA for the CDR3 is TGTGCCAGCAGCCCAGTGTCCCTTTTTAACTATGGCTACACCTTC. It codes for CASSPVSLFNYGYTF.